Listed here is a single TCR beta chain. What it recognizes is unknown. This sample was taken from a study of T cell responses to AZD1222 COVID-19 vaccine. Study results and limitations: Nearly half of spike-specific TCRs reportedly target unmutated variant regions. It should be noted that donors were predominantly white British and more often female, and clonal diversity was possibly underestimated. There were repertoire samples only from the period after the peak T cell response.

TCRdb's table, derived via immunoSEQ multiplex PCR, lists solely in-frame clones and lacks some. The sample lists over 100,000 clones, 75% to 90% occurring once. Second-dose recipients at about 4 or about 12 weeks were treated as one pooled group. The CDR3 sequence is 14 residues long. CDR1 is SGHDT, CDR2 YYEEEE, per germline. V gave up 2 bases and J gave up 6 bases, with 15 bases separating them. The clonotype was recovered from an adult who received the AZD1222 COVID-19 vaccine. The V and J genes are TRBV5-6 and TRBJ2-7; TRBD1 is a possible D gene (6 bases). Specimen: peripheral blood, collected 28 days after the second AZD1222 dose. The CDR3 DNA is TGTGCCAGCAGCTTCGACAGGATAACGCCCGAGCAGTACTTC. It specifies CASSFDRITPEQYF.